This T cell receptor beta chain originates from a study of STAT5B mutations in CD4+ large granular lymphocyte leukemia. As for the study in general: The CDR3 'QG' motif was associated with a particular HLA allele among healthy donors.

Profiling relied on immunoSEQ multiplex PCR, and the TCRdb table lists in-frame clones only, not all of them. Of roughly 36,000 clones listed, about 91% are singletons. To note about this clone: What it recognizes is unknown.

Study conclusions and caveats: No patients shared main leukemic clonotypes, though roughly 27% appeared at low frequency elsewhere. 8/27 top patient clones versus 2/35 control clones were TRBV06-family.

Looked up from germline, CDR1 is LGHNA and CDR2 is YSLEER. Trimming pared 0 bases from V and 1 base from J, leaving 12 bases between. CDR3 length: 16 residues. Sequences were obtained from CD4+ T cells from blood buffy coats. The source is a human donor in good health. The chain links TRBV4-3 to TRBJ1-1; D gene unclear. The CDR3 is CASSQDERLWNTEAFF. The CDR3 nucleotides read TGCGCCAGCAGCCAAGATGAACGGCTATGGAACACTGAAGCTTTCTTT.